These 23 T cell receptor beta chains originate from one sample sequenced in a study of tumor-infiltrating lymphocytes in primary liver carcinoma. A constant-region primer served to make TCR beta cDNA from about 500 ng total RNA. Three nested multiplex PCR rounds, a slightly modified ARM-PCR, produced the libraries for TCR beta. Forward primers for TRBV1-TRBV30 and a C-beta reverse primer served the first two PCR rounds, at around 9 cycles each. One entry per CDR3 protein results from TCRdb running MiXCR on the multiplex PCR reads. Among approximately 340,000 distinct CDR3 sequences, less than 65% were seen once, and the ten largest hold under 8%. The authors took blood RNA from unsorted whole blood and also extracted germline DNA. Sequenced material: peripheral blood. These receptors were obtained from a man aged 40-49 years with primary liver carcinoma and hepatitis B virus infection.

A word on this clonotype: The CDR3 ends on some other residue instead of the conserved phenylalanine or tryptophan, so this is likely a read error. This sequence joins TRBV12-3 or TRBV12-4 and TRBJ2-1; D remains unclear. V lost 7 bases and J 1 base, leaving 14 bases between the germline ends. The CDR3 has 15 amino acids. CDR3 in amino acids: CASILVGASYNEQFL. The CDR3 DNA sequence: TGTGCCAGCATCTTAGTGGGCGCGTCCTACAATGAGCAGTTCCTC.

This clonotype was counted ten times or more. The chain couples TRBV12-3 or TRBV12-4 to TRBJ2-3; tentatively, D is TRBD1 or TRBD2 (5 bases each). With 5 bases removed from V and 14 bases from J, the gap between germline ends came to 17 bases. This CDR3 region has 12 residues. Written as DNA, the CDR3 is TGTGCCAGCAGTAGAACCGGGACCCTACTGTATTTT. This encodes CASSRTGTLLYF.

The chain couples TRBV29-1 to TRBJ2-7; 8 bases fit TRBD2. Germline CDR1 reads SQVTM; CDR2 reads ANQGSEA. The J segment lost 0 bases and the V segment lost 7 bases, leaving 8 bases of the junction unmatched. The CDR3 spans 14 residues. The CDR3 coding sequence is TGCAGCGCGCAGACCAGCGGGAGCTCCTACGAGCAGTACTTC. It encodes CSAQTSGSSYEQYF.

Of note for this clonotype: The junction departs from germline at one end; a sequencing error may be responsible. This chain links TRBV29-1 with TRBJ2-7, with D maybe TRBD1 (6 bases). This CDR3 has 11 amino acids. Germline CDR1 SQVTM, CDR2 ANQGSEA. The CDR3 DNA sequence: TGCAGCGCTAGGGGGACCGACGATCAGTACTTC. As protein: CSARGTDDQYF.

On this clonotype itself: One end of the junction varies from germline; a read error may be responsible. This chain joins TRBV12-3 or TRBV12-4 and TRBJ1-2; D gene unclear. The CDR3 loop spans 12 amino acids. CDR3 region: CANSTGRYGYTF. CDR3 DNA: TGTGCCAACAGTACCGGCCGGTATGGCTACACCTTC.

A remark on this clonotype: One end of the junction does not line up with germline, which may come from a read error. The rearrangement links TRBV11-2 to TRBJ2-7; D remains unclear. Germline V gives CDR1 SGHAT, CDR2 FQNNGV. The CDR3 is made up of 15 amino acids. The CDR3 coding sequence is TGTGCCAGCACCTTAGGCGGAGAGTATTCCTACGGGCAGTACTTC. Its translation: CASTLGGEYSYGQYF.

The rearrangement links TRBV5-6 to TRBJ2-1, with a tentative D call TRBD2 (6 bases). The CDR3 extends over 15 amino acids. V was clipped by 4 bases and J by 5 bases, with 16 bases between them. CDR1 and CDR2 from the germline V gene are SGHDT and YYEEEE. CDR3 in amino acids: CASSRRTLADNEQFF. The DNA for the CDR3 is TGTGCCAGCAGCCGCCGGACTTTAGCGGACAATGAGCAGTTCTTC.

This clonotype occurred once. J is TRBJ1-2 and V is TRBV11-2, with TRBD1 identical over 10 bases. CDR3 length: 17 residues. Germline V gene data show CDR1 as SGHAT and CDR2 as FQNNGV. The DNA of the CDR3 is TGTGTCGGCAGCCCCTTCACCGAGGGACAGGGGAAAACTGGCTACACCTTC. As protein: CVGSPFTEGQGKTGYTF.

Turning to this clonotype: A much bigger clone sits one base away, suggesting this may be a read error. This chain uses TRBV5-4 with TRBJ2-7; 8 bases align to TRBD2. CDR1 and CDR2 from the germline V gene are SGHNT and YYREEE (reference sequence). The CDR3 length is 13 residues. The CDR3, as DNA: TGTGTCAGCAGCCTGGCGGGAGGTAACGAGCAGTACTTC. Its protein product is CVSSLAGGNEQYF.

V gene TRBV9 combines with J gene TRBJ2-1, with D hard to call. The ends were cut back, 1 base at V and 2 bases at J, with 4 bases in the middle. The length of the CDR3 is 13 residues. Germline V gene data show CDR1 as SGDLS and CDR2 as YYNGEE. The CDR3, as DNA: TGTGCCAGCAGCGTAAACACCTACAATGAGCAGTTCTTC. It specifies CASSVNTYNEQFF. The full variable domain, rest sourced from reference TRBV9 and TRBJ2-1, is DSGVTQTPKHLITATGQRVTLRCSPRSGDLSVYWYQQSLDQGLQFLIQYYNGEERAKGNILERFSAQQFPDLHSELNLSSLELGDSALYFCASSVNTYNEQFFGPGTRLTVL.

The chain has TRBV7-2 and TRBJ1-2; D gene ambiguous. Germline V lookup: CDR1 SGHTA, CDR2 FQGNSA. This CDR3 comprises 15 residues. Between the trimmed V and J ends, which lost 1 base and 3 bases, there was a span of 12 bases. The CDR3 DNA reads TGTGCCAGCAGCTTAGAGCCAGCCCAGTACTATGGCTACACCTTC. It specifies CASSLEPAQYYGYTF. The full variable domain, with the rest looked up from reference TRBV7-2 and TRBJ1-2, is GAGVSQSPSNKVTEKGKDVELRCDPISGHTALYWYRQSLGQGLEFLIYFQGNSAPDKSGLPSDRFSAERTGGSVSTLTIQRTQQEDSAVYLCASSLEPAQYYGYTFGSGTRLTVV.

This clonotype has a count of ten or more. This chain joins TRBV10-3 and TRBJ1-4; TRBD1 matches at 9 bases. The junction had 6 bases not matched to a gene; V was cut back by 10 bases and J by 0 bases. The CDR3 length is 15 residues. Germline values: CDR1 ENHRY, CDR2 SYGVKD. The CDR3 DNA follows: TGTGCCAGTTCGGGACAGGGTCCAACTAATGAAAAACTGTTTTTT. It encodes CASSGQGPTNEKLFF.

This clonotype was recorded many times. The V and J genes are TRBV11-2 and TRBJ2-7, with TRBD1 matching over 8 bases. Trimming removed 1 base from V and 2 bases from J; junction bases left unmatched: 4. The CDR3 covers 15 residues. Germline CDR1 and CDR2: SGHAT and FQNNGV. CDR3 sequence: CASSLVQGAAYEQYF. CDR3 sequence (DNA): TGTGCCAGCAGCTTAGTGCAGGGGGCGGCCTACGAGCAGTACTTC.

Comment on this clonotype: It may be a read error: a sequence one base away is much more abundant. The chain joins TRBV4-1 to TRBJ2-7; TRBD2 matches at 7 bases. Germline V gene data show CDR1 as MGHRA and CDR2 as YSYEKL. This CDR3 contains 15 residues. For the CDR3, the DNA is TGCGCCATCAGCCAAGTGGAAACTAGCGTCCACGAGCAGTACTTC. Protein product: CAISQVETSVHEQYF.

Of note for this clonotype: Just one base apart from a much larger clone, this may be a read error. The chain links TRBV6-6 to TRBJ2-7; 7 bases map to TRBD2. CDR1 is MNHNY, CDR2 SVGAGI, per germline (reference sequence). The length of the CDR3 is 14 residues. For the CDR3, the DNA is TGTACCAGCAGTTACACTAGCGAAAACTACGAGCAGTACTTC. Its protein is CTSSYTSENYEQYF.

V gene TRBV30 combines with J gene TRBJ1-1, with a possible D match to TRBD1 (6 bases). Per germline, CDR1 GTSNPN and CDR2 SVGIG (reference sequence). This CDR3 region has 15 residues. V lost 0 bases and J lost 5, with 16 bases in between. The CDR3 region has the DNA TGTGCCTGGAGTGTAGGTGGCAGGGGAAGAACTGAAGCTTTCTTT. Encoded protein: CAWSVGGRGRTEAFF.

As for this clonotype: The junction and the germline gene differ at one end; a read error may be behind it. The CDR3 reads CSIGQGAPQETQYF. CDR3 DNA: TGCAGCATTGGACAGGGGGCTCCCCAAGAGACACAGTACTTC. The rearrangement uses TRBV29-1 and TRBJ2-5, with TRBD1 matching over 11 bases. Looked up from germline, CDR1 is SQVTM and CDR2 is ANQGSEA. The CDR3 totals 14 residues.

This clonotype was found a few times. The rearrangement links TRBV13 to TRBJ1-1, with a possible D match to TRBD1 (5 bases). This CDR3 is 14 amino acids long. Germline-derived CDR1 and CDR2 are PRHDT and FYEKMQ (reference sequence). Trimming shortened V by 1 base and J by 5 bases, and 11 bases separated the two germline ends. DNA for the CDR3: TGTGCCAGCAGCTTAGCATGGGGGGTAACTGAAGCTTTCTTT. Protein sequence: CASSLAWGVTEAFF.

About this clonotype itself: An end of the junction does not agree with germline; a read error may underlie this. V usage is TRBV30 and J usage is TRBJ2-1; no clear D. The CDR3 contains 14 residues. The germline V gene encodes CDR1 GTSNPN and CDR2 SVGIG (reference sequence). The CDR3 DNA follows: TGTGCCTGGAAAGGGTTAGCTGGGAACAATGAGCACTTCTTC. Translating gives CAWKGLAGNNEHFF.

In the case of this clonotype: A clone one base away is much larger, so this may be a read error. V gene TRBV6-5 combines with J gene TRBJ2-6; 10 nucleotides match TRBD1. The CDR3 has 17 amino acids. Per germline, CDR1 MNHEY and CDR2 SVGAGI. CDR3 sequence reads: CASSQTGGFSGASVLTF. CDR3 coding DNA: TGTGCCAGCAGTCAGACAGGGGGCTTCTCTGGGGCCAGCGTCCTGACTTTC.

This clonotype was seen a few times. This chain uses TRBV5-1 with TRBJ2-5, with 12 bases fitting TRBD2. The V segment lost 10 bases and the J segment 3 bases; nucleotides outside the gene matches: 19. The germline V gene encodes CDR1 SGHRS and CDR2 YFSETQ. This CDR3 has 18 residues. The CDR3 region has the DNA TGCGCCTCCATGAGTCGACTAGCGGGAGTCCGATGGAAAGAGACCCAGTACTTC. Translated, it gives CASMSRLAGVRWKETQYF.

In the case of this clonotype: A much larger clone differs from this one at a single base, so this may be a read error. The CDR3 DNA reads TGTGCCAGCCGGGACAGGGCCCATCAGCCCCAGCATTTT. This gives the protein CASRDRAHQPQHF. The V gene is TRBV12-3 or TRBV12-4, the J gene TRBJ1-5; 9 bases are a match to TRBD1. V dropped 8 bases and J dropped 5; count of bases not matched to a gene: 4. This CDR3 spans 13 amino acids.

J is TRBJ2-1 and V is TRBV6-1; D may match TRBD1 or TRBD2 (5 bases each). Trimming stripped 7 bases from V and 8 bases from J, with 21 bases between. The CDR3 is 15 amino acids. Germline V gene data show CDR1 as MNHNS and CDR2 as SASEGT. The CDR3 DNA reads TGTGCCAGCACCCCAACCCAGCCTTTGGGACATGAGCAGTTCTTC. Its protein product is CASTPTQPLGHEQFF.